A selection of T cell receptor beta chains follows, all from one sample in a study of CD8+CD57+ T cells in acquired aplastic anemia. Using its own MiXCR run on the reads, TCRdb lists one record per CDR3 protein. The table records some 150,000 distinct CDR3 sequences, 41% of them present only once. Material: sorted CD4+, CD8+, or CD8+CD57+ T cells (not recorded which) from PBMCs. The receptors come from a human donor in good health, serving as a control. Both conserved end residues are trimmed from each CDR3. Each record gives: V gene, J gene, CDR3 protein.

>TRBV5-1|TRBJ1-1
ASSLRQGTEAF
>TRBV15|TRBJ1-2
ATSSRQAYGYT
>TRBV2|TRBJ2-7
ASSEFLDYEQY
>TRBV5-5|TRBJ1-5
ASSLEAGLSNQPQH
>TRBV24-1|TRBJ2-5
ATSDPSGGQETQY
>TRBV24-1|TRBJ2-1
ATSQAGGDYYNEQF
>TRBV7-9|TRBJ1-3
ASGPGQASGNTIY
>TRBV7-8|TRBJ2-4
ASSPLTQGGGNIQY
>TRBV5-5|TRBJ1-4
ASSLYWTEKLF
>TRBV29-1|TRBJ1-2
SAPSAKGRRGYT
>TRBV29-1|TRBJ1-1
SVDLVNTEAF
>TRBV9|TRBJ1-6
ASSPHGQGVNSPLR
>TRBV28|TRBJ1-3
ASSFGGGNTIY
>TRBV27|TRBJ2-7
ASSFWDRATYEQY
>TRBV7-2|TRBJ1-1
ASSSDRNTEAF
>TRBV9|TRBJ2-2
ASRAERGSGELF
>TRBV5-1|TRBJ2-5
ASSGSGGETQY
>TRBV4-2|TRBJ1-4
ASSQDGHATNEKLF
>TRBV29-1|TRBJ1-2
SVTTGANYGYT
>TRBV25-1|TRBJ2-1
ASSAAGTSRAEQF
>TRBV27|TRBJ1-1
ASSNRERNTEAF
>TRBV19|TRBJ1-2
ASSTTGMEGYT
>TRBV5-1|TRBJ1-2
ASSLAGTGRYGYT
>TRBV27|TRBJ2-7
ASSRQGGTYEQY
>TRBV20-1|TRBJ1-2
SARTGGGKGYT
>TRBV19|TRBJ1-3
ASSIDISGNTIY
>TRBV7-9|TRBJ2-7
ASSLAAGYEQY
>TRBV7-9|TRBJ1-2
ASSQKSNSYGYT
>TRBV10-3|TRBJ1-5
AISEGGGGSNQPQH
>TRBV4-2|TRBJ1-1
ASSPPGASGTEAF
>TRBV6-5|TRBJ2-7
ASSYRDRGTYEQY
>TRBV12-3/TRBV12-4|TRBJ2-1
AIAFRVPGRNEQF
>TRBV9|TRBJ2-6
ASSVGPGEAGANVLT
>TRBV29-1|TRBJ2-7
SVGADEQY
>TRBV10-1|TRBJ2-1
ASSWGLAGSEQF
>TRBV3-1|TRBJ1-6
ASSQGDSPNSPLH
>TRBV19|TRBJ1-2
ASSPPWDRSYGYT
>TRBV10-3|TRBJ2-7
AISRLAYEQY
>TRBV19|TRBJ2-2
ASSVGRANTGEPF